The 22 T cell receptor beta chains below all came from one sample that was sequenced in a study of vaccination effects on CD4 cells after COVID-19. Expansion of antigen-specific CD4+ T cells with viral peptide pools was carried out by the ViraFEST assay before sequencing. Having been cultured for under twelve days, the cells underwent CD4+ T cell isolation. No vaccinee had earlier SARS-CoV-2 infection, and nucleocapsid antibodies were negative. Their antigens are not known. Method: immunoSEQ multiplex PCR; TCRdb's copy keeps in-frame clones and lacks some. Of 30,000 to 45,000 clones listed, under 70% were seen once; the top ten hold about 15%. The specimen was CD4+ T cells from PBMCs cultured with HCoV-OC43 spike peptides, collected before COVID-19 vaccination. Subset: HCoV-OC43 spike overlapping peptide pool stimulation. Receptors originate from a human donor who received a COVID-19 vaccine.

This clone was counted between two and nine times. The chain recombines TRBV2 with TRBJ2-5; maybe TRBD2 (6 bases). Looked up from germline, CDR1 is SNHLY and CDR2 is FYNNEI. The V gene lost 8 bases and the J gene lost 2 bases, with 15 bases spanning the gap. This CDR3 comprises 14 residues. CDR3 residues: CASDRLRGQETQYF. CDR3 DNA sequence: TGTGCCAGCGATAGGTTGCGGGGACAAGAGACCCAGTACTTC.

The rearrangement uses TRBV5-1 and TRBJ2-2, with a tentative D call TRBD2 (5 bases). Germline-derived CDR1 and CDR2 are SGHRS and YFSETQ. The CDR3 runs to 15 residues. With 0 bases removed from V and 4 bases from J, the gap between germline ends came to 10 bases. The CDR3 nucleotides are TGCGCCAGCAGCTTGGCCCCTCGGGGCACCGGGGAGCTGTTTTTT. Protein sequence: CASSLAPRGTGELFF.

This clone was seen a handful of times. The V gene is TRBV4-1, the J gene TRBJ1-2, with D uncertain. The CDR3 spans 14 residues. Looked up from germline, CDR1 is MGHRA and CDR2 is YSYEKL. The ends were cut back, 4 bases at V and 1 base at J, with 10 bases in the middle. CDR3 sequence: CASSPTTVNYGYTF. CDR3 bases: TGCGCCAGCAGCCCTACTACGGTTAACTATGGCTACACCTTC.

This clone was observed a handful of times. The chain links TRBV5-1 to TRBJ2-2, with 7 positions matching TRBD2. The junction had 5 bases not matched to a gene; V was cut back by 2 bases and J by 1 base. Germline V gene lookup returns CDR1 SGHRS and CDR2 YFSETQ. The length of the CDR3 is 16 residues. CDR3 bases: TGCGCCAGCAGCTTAGTCGGGGGGATGAACACCGGGGAGCTGTTTTTT. Amino acid sequence: CASSLVGGMNTGELFF.

V gene TRBV10-2 combines with J gene TRBJ2-1; D ambiguous. Trimming left V 2 bases short and J 6 bases short, with 8 bases between. Germline V gene data show CDR1 as WSHSY and CDR2 as SAAADI. This CDR3 is 13 amino acids long. CDR3 loop: CASSERQLNEQFF. The CDR3 DNA reads TGCGCCAGCAGTGAGCGCCAGCTCAATGAGCAGTTCTTC.

The chain employs TRBV5-1 and TRBJ2-5, with TRBD1 identical over 7 bases. Germline CDR1 is SGHRS and CDR2 is YFSETQ. This CDR3 region has 15 residues. Germline trimming cut 0 bases from V and 6 bases from J; bases unmatched to any gene: 8. CDR3 coding DNA: TGCGCCAGCAGCTTGGGAGGGCAGGGGGAAAAGACCCAGTACTTC. Protein: CASSLGGQGEKTQYF.

This clone was observed a handful of times. The DNA of the CDR3 is TGTGCCAGCAGTGAAGGGATAGGTCACACCGGGGAGCTGTTTTTT. This translates into CASSEGIGHTGELFF. This chain connects TRBV6-1 to TRBJ2-2; D not resolved. V shed 1 base and J shed 3 bases, with 9 bases lying between them. This CDR3 spans 15 amino acids. Germline lookup yields CDR1 MNHNS and CDR2 SASEGT.

V is TRBV6-2 or TRBV6-3 and J is TRBJ2-2; D remains ambiguous. CDR1 MNHEY and CDR2 SVGEGT come from the germline V gene. V was clipped by 0 bases and J by 4 bases, with 6 bases between them. There are 14 residues in the CDR3. CDR3 loop: CASSYSKVTGELFF. The CDR3 DNA sequence: TGTGCCAGCAGTTACTCGAAGGTCACCGGGGAGCTGTTTTTT.

The rearrangement uses TRBV9 and TRBJ1-2; the D gene is possibly TRBD1 (6 bases). V lost 0 bases and J 8 bases, leaving 20 bases between the germline ends. The V gene's germline CDR1 is SGDLS and CDR2 YYNGEE. The CDR3 contains 16 residues. The CDR3 here is CASSVAGSGEYHGYTF. For the CDR3, the DNA is TGTGCCAGCAGCGTAGCTGGATCAGGGGAGTATCACGGCTACACCTTC.

The chain links TRBV6-5 to TRBJ2-2, with D uncertain. The CDR3 length is 12 residues. The germline CDR1 and CDR2 sequences are MNHEY and SVGAGI. Trimming cost V 7 bases and J 5 bases, with 8 bases left between them. The DNA of the CDR3 is TGTGCCAGCACTTCCAGGACCGGGGAGCTGTTTTTT. Translated, it gives CASTSRTGELFF.

V is TRBV2 and J is TRBJ2-3; D remains unclear. The CDR3 is made up of 14 amino acids. V dropped 1 base and J dropped 0 bases, with 5 bases sitting between them. Looked up from germline, CDR1 is SNHLY and CDR2 is FYNNEI. The CDR3 loop is CASSEGWSTDTQYF. For the CDR3, the DNA is TGTGCCAGCAGTGAAGGGTGGAGCACAGATACGCAGTATTTT. Full variable domain (outside the CDR3, taken from reference TRBV2 and TRBJ2-3): EPEVTQTPSHQVTQMGQEVILRCVPISNHLYFYWYRQILGQKVEFLVSFYNNEISEKSEIFDDQFSVERPDGSNFTLKIRSTKLEDSAMYFCASSEGWSTDTQYFGPGTRLTVL.

The gene calls are TRBV2 and TRBJ1-4, with TRBD1 matching 10 bases. The CDR3 totals 14 residues. J lost 6 bases, V lost 10 bases, and 8 bases had no gene match. Germline V gives CDR1 SNHLY, CDR2 FYNNEI. CDR3 in DNA: TGTGCCATAGCCACCGGGACAGGGGATGAAAAACTGTTTTTT. Its protein is CAIATGTGDEKLFF.

The V call is TRBV27, the J call TRBJ2-3, with TRBD2 matching over 8 bases. The CDR3 sequence is 14 residues long. Germline V CDR1 and CDR2: MNHEY, SMNVEV (reference sequence). Losses at the gene ends were 6 bases for V and 2 bases for J; bases not matched to a gene: 4. The CDR3 DNA reads as TGTGCCAGCAGCGCACTAGCGGTCACAGATACGCAGTATTTT. It codes for CASSALAVTDTQYF.

This clone turned up a few times. The chain links TRBV25-1 to TRBJ2-7; TRBD2 agrees at 14 bases. Germline V gives CDR1 MGHDK, CDR2 SYGVNS. V lost 3 bases and J lost 5; bases outside the gene matches: 3. CDR3 length: 15 residues. The CDR3 DNA sequence: TGTGCCAGCAGTGACGTGGGACTAGCGGGGGACGAGCAGTACTTC. This sequence encodes CASSDVGLAGDEQYF.

A few counts support this clone. The chain combines TRBV6-1 with TRBJ1-2; the D gene is possibly TRBD1 (6 bases). The CDR3 extends over 13 amino acids. V was pared by 2 bases and J by 2 bases, with 6 bases between. Germline V CDR1 and CDR2: MNHNS, SASEGT. CDR3 sequence (DNA): TGTGCCAGCAGTGAACAGGGGAACTATGGCTACACCTTC. It translates to CASSEQGNYGYTF.

The chain couples TRBV9 to TRBJ2-7, with TRBD1 matching over 9 bases. V lost 4 bases to trimming and J lost 7 bases; unmatched junction nucleotides: 12. Germline values: CDR1 SGDLS, CDR2 YYNGEE. The CDR3 covers 15 residues. This CDR3 is CASSPRDRVYWEQYF. The CDR3 nucleotides are TGTGCCAGCAGCCCGCGGGACAGGGTCTACTGGGAGCAGTACTTC.

The sample holds one count of this clone. The junction departs from germline at one end; a sequencing error may be responsible. The rearrangement uses TRBV5-1 and TRBJ2-1, with D possibly being TRBD2 (6 bases). Germline V gene data show CDR1 as SGHRS and CDR2 as YFSETQ. There are 15 residues in the CDR3. CDR3 bases: TGCGCCAGCAGTTTGGACTATTACTCCTACAATGAGCAGTTCTTC. It is translated as CASSLDYYSYNEQFF.

The rearrangement uses TRBV4-1 and TRBJ2-5; the match to TRBD2 covers 11 bases. Germline V gene data show CDR1 as MGHRA and CDR2 as YSYEKL. The CDR3 has 15 amino acids. J lost 1 base, V lost 4 bases, and 2 bases had no gene match. CDR3 loop: CASSLSGGAQETQYF. CDR3 DNA: TGCGCCAGCAGCCTTAGCGGGGGGGCCCAAGAGACCCAGTACTTC.

The J gene is TRBJ2-2, the V gene TRBV30; D is undetermined. V lost 2 bases and J 3 bases, leaving 7 bases between the germline ends. CDR1 is GTSNPN, CDR2 SVGIG, per germline (reference sequence). The CDR3 runs 13 residues. CDR3 DNA sequence: TGTGCCTGGAGTTTTCGGGACACCGGGGAGCTGTTTTTT. This codes for CAWSFRDTGELFF.

V gene TRBV11-2 combines with J gene TRBJ2-3; possibly TRBD2 for D (6 bases). Looked up from germline, CDR1 is SGHAT and CDR2 is FQNNGV. The CDR3 sequence is 17 residues long. V lost 1 base to trimming and J lost 2 bases, with 16 bases between them. The CDR3 DNA is TGTGCCAGCAGCTTAGTCGGGGCGGGATCGCTCACAGATACGCAGTATTTT. As protein: CASSLVGAGSLTDTQYF.

This chain uses TRBV7-9 with TRBJ1-4, with 7 bases lining up with TRBD1. CDR1 and CDR2 (germline): SEHNR, FQNEAQ (reference sequence). This CDR3 is 16 amino acids long. V was clipped by 5 bases and J by 0 bases; unmatched bases: 6. CDR3 coding DNA: TGTGCCAGCAGCCTAACCGGGACAGCAACTAATGAAAAACTGTTTTTT. It codes for CASSLTGTATNEKLFF.

The chain employs TRBV18 and TRBJ2-3, with D tentatively TRBD2 (6 bases). Germline V CDR1 and CDR2: KGHSH, LQKENI. CDR3 length: 14 amino acids. The V end was cut by 4 bases, the J end by 1 base, with 9 bases between. The CDR3 protein is CASSQGTRTDTQYF. The CDR3 bases are TGTGCCAGCTCACAAGGGACTCGCACAGATACGCAGTATTTT.